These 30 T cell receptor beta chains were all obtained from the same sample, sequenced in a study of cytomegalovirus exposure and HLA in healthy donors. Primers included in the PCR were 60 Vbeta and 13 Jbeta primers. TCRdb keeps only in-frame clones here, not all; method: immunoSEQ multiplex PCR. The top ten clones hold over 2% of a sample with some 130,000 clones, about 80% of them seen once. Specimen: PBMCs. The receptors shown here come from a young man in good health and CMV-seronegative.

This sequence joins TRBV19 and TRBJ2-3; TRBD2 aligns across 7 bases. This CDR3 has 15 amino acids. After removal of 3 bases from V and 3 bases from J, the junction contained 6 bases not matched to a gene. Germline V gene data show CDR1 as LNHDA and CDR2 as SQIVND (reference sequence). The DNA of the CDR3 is TGTGCCAGTAGTATGACTAGCTACTTAACAGATACGCAGTATTTT. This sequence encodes CASSMTSYLTDTQYF.

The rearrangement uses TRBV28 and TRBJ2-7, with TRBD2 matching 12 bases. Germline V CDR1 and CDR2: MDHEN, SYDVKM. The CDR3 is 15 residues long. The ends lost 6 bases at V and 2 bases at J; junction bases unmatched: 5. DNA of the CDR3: TGTGCCAGCAGGTGGACTAGCGGGGCTACCTACGAGCAGTACTTC. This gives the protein CASRWTSGATYEQYF.

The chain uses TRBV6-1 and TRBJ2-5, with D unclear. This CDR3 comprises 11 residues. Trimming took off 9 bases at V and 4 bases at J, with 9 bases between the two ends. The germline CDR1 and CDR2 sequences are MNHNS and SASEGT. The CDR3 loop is CASRRRETQYF. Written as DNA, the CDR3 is TGTGCCAGTAGGCGGAGAGAGACCCAGTACTTC.

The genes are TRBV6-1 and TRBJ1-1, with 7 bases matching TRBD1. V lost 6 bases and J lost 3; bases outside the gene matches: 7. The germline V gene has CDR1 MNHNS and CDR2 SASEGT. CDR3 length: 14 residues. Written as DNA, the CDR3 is TGTGCCAGCAGGCAGGGGGTTGGCCACACTGAAGCTTTCTTT. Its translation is CASRQGVGHTEAFF.

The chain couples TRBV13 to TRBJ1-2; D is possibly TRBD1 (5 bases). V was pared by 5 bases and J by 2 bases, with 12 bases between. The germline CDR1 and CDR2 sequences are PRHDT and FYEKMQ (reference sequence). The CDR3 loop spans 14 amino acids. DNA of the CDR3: TGTGCCAGCAGCCCCCAGGGTGTCAACTATGGCTACACCTTC. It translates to CASSPQGVNYGYTF.

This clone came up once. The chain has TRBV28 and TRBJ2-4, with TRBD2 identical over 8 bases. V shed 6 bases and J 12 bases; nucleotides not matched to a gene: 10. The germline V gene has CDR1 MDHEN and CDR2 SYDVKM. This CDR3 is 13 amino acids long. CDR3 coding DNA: TGTGCCAGCAGACTGCGTCCGGGGGGGTATCAGTACTTC. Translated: CASRLRPGGYQYF.

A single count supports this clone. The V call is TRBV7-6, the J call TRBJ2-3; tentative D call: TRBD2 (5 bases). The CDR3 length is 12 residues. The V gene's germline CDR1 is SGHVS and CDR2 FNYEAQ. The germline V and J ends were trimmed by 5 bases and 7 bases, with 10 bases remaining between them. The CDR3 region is CASSPDGNTQYF. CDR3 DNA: TGTGCCAGCAGCCCAGACGGGAATACGCAGTATTTT.

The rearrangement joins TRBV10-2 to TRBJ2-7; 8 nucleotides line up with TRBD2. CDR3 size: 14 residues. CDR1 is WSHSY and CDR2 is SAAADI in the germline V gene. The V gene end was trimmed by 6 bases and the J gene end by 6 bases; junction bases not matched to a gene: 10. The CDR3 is CASRETGGPIEQYF. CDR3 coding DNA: TGCGCCAGCAGAGAAACGGGAGGGCCGATCGAGCAGTACTTC.

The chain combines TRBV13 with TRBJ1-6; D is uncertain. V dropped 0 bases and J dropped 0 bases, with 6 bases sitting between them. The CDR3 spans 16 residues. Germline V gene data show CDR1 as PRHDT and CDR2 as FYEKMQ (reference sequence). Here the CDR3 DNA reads TGTGCCAGCAGCTTAGGTTGGAGCTCCTATAATTCACCCCTCCACTTT. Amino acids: CASSLGWSSYNSPLHF.

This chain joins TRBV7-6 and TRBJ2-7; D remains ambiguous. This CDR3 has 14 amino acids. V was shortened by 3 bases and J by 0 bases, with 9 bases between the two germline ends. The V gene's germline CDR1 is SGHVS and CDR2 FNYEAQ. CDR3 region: CASSFEVRSYEQYF. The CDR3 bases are TGTGCCAGCAGCTTTGAGGTCCGCTCCTACGAGCAGTACTTC.

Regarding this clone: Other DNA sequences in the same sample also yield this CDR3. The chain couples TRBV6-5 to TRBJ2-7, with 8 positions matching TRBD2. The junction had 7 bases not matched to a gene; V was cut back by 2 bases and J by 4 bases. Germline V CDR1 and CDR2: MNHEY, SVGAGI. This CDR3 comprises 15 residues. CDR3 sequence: CASSYGTSGPYEQYF. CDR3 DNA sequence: TGTGCCAGCAGTTACGGTACTAGCGGCCCGTACGAGCAGTACTTC.

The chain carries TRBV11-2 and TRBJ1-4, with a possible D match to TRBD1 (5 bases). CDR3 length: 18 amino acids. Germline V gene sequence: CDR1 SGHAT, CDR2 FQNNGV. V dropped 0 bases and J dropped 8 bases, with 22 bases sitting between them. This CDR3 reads CASSLDRRLGGVGEKLFF. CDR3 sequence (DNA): TGTGCCAGCAGCTTAGATCGACGTCTTGGAGGGGTAGGGGAAAAACTGTTTTTT.

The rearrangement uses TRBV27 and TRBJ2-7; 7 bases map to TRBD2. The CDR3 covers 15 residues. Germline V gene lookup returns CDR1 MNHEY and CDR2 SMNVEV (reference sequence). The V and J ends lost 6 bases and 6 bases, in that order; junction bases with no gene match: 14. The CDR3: CASSLTRLASGEQYF. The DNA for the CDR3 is TGTGCCAGCAGCCTGACCAGACTAGCATCGGGCGAGCAGTACTTC.

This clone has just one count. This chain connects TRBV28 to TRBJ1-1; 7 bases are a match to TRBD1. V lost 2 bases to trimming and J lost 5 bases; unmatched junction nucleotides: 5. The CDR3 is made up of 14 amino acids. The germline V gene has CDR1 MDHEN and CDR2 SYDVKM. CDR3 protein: CASSLGRGRTEAFF. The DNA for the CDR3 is TGTGCCAGCAGTTTAGGAAGGGGGCGAACTGAAGCTTTCTTT.

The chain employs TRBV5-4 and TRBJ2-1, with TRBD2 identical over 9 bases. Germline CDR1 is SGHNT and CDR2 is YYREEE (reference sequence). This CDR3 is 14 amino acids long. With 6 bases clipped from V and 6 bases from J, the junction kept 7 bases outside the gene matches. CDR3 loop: CASTPAGGSNEQFF. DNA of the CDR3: TGTGCCAGCACGCCCGCGGGGGGGTCCAATGAGCAGTTCTTC. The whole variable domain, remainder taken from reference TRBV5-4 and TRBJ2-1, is ETGVTQSPTHLIKTRGQQVTLRCSSQSGHNTVSWYQQALGQGPQFIFQYYREEENGRGNFPPRFSGLQFPNYSSELNVNALELDDSALYLCASTPAGGSNEQFFGPGTRLTVL.

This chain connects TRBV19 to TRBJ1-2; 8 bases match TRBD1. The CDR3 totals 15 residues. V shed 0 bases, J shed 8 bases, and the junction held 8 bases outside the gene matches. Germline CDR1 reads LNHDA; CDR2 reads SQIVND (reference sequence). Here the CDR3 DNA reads TGTGCCAGTAGTATAGATTTAGGACAGGGTGACGGCTACACCTTC. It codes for CASSIDLGQGDGYTF.

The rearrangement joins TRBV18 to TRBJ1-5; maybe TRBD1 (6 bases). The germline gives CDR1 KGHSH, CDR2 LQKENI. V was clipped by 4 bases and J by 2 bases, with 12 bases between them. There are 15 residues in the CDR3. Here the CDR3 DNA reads TGTGCCAGCTCACTTGGGGGCGGCGGCAATCAGCCCCAGCATTTT. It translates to CASSLGGGGNQPQHF.

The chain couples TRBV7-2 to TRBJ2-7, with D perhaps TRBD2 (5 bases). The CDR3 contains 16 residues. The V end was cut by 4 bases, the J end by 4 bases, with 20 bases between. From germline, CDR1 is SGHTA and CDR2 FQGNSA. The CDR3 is CASSSVGLMDDYEQYF. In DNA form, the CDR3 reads TGTGCCAGCAGCTCGGTTGGACTGATGGACGATTACGAGCAGTACTTC.

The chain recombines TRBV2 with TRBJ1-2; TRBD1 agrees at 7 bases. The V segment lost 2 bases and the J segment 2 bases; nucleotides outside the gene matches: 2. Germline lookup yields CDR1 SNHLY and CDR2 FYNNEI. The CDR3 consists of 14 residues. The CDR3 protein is CASSETGENYGYTF. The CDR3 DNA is TGTGCCAGCAGTGAAACAGGGGAGAACTATGGCTACACCTTC.

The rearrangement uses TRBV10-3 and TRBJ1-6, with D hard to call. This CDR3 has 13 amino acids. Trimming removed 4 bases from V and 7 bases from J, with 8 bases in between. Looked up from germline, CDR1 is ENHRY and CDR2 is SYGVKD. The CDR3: CAISGNGNSPLHF. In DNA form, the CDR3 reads TGTGCCATCAGTGGCAACGGGAATTCACCCCTCCACTTT.

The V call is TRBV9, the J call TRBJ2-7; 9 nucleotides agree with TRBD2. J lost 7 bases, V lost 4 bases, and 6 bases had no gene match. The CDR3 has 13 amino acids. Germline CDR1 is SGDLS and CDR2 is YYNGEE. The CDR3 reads CASSPGLAGEQYF. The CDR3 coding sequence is TGTGCCAGCAGCCCCGGGCTAGCGGGGGAGCAGTACTTC.

The CDR3, as DNA: TGTGCAGCCAGCGGACTACTTTACTACGAGCAGTACTTC. Its translation: CAASGLLYYEQYF. The chain links TRBV2 to TRBJ2-7; possible D gene TRBD2, 6 bases. Germline V CDR1 and CDR2: SNHLY, FYNNEI. This CDR3 has 13 residues.

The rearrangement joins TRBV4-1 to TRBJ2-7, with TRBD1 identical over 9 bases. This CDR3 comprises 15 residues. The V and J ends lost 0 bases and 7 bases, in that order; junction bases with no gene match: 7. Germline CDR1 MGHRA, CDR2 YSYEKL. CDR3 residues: CASSQDRDREAEQYF. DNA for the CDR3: TGCGCCAGCAGCCAAGACCGGGACAGGGAGGCGGAGCAGTACTTC.

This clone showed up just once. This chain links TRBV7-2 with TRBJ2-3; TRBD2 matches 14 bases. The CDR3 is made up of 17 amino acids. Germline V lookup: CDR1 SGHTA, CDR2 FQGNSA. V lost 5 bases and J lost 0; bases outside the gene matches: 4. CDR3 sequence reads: CASSPGLAGGSTDTQYF. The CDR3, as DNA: TGTGCCAGCAGCCCCGGACTAGCGGGAGGTAGCACAGATACGCAGTATTTT. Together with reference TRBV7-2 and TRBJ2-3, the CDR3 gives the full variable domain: GAGVSQSPSNKVTEKGKDVELRCDPISGHTALYWYRQSLGQGLEFLIYFQGNSAPDKSGLPSDRFSAERTGGSVSTLTIQRTQQEDSAVYLCASSPGLAGGSTDTQYFGPGTRLTVL.

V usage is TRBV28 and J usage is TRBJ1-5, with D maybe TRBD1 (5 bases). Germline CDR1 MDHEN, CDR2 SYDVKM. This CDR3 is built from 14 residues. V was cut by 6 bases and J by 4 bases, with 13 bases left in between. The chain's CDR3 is CASSADRRNQPQHF. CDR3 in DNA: TGTGCCAGCAGCGCCGACAGACGAAATCAGCCCCAGCATTTT.

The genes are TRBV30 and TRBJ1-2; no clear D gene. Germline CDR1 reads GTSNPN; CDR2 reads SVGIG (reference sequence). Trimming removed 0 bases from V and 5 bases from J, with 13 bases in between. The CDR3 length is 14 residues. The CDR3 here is CAWSVGGLRYGYTF. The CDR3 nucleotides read TGTGCCTGGAGTGTAGGCGGATTACGATATGGCTACACCTTC.

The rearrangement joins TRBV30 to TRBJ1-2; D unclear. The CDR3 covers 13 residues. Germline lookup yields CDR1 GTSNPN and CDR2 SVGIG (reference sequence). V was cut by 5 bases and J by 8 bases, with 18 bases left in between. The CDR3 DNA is TGTGCCTGGCAGGCTTATTCAGGCGCGGGCTACACCTTC. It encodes CAWQAYSGAGYTF.

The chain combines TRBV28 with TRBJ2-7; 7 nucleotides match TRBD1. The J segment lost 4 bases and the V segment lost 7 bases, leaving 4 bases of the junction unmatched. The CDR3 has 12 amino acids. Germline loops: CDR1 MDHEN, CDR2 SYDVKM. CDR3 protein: CASNPQGYEQYF. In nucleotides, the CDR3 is TGTGCCAGCAACCCACAGGGGTACGAGCAGTACTTC.

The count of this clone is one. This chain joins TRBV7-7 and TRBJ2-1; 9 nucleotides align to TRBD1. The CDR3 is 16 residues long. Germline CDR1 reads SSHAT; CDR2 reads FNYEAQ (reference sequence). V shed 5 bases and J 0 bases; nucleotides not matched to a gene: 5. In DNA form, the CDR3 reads TGTGCCAGCAGCCCGACAGGGGGGCCCTCCTACAATGAGCAGTTCTTC. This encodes CASSPTGGPSYNEQFF.

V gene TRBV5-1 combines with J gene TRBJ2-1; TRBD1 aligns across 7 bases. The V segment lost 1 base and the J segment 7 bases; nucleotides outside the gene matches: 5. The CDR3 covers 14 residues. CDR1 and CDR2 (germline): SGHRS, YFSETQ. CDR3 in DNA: TGCGCCAGCAGCTTGTCAGGGGGTAGGAATGAGCAGTTCTTC. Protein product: CASSLSGGRNEQFF. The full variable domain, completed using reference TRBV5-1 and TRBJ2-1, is KAGVTQTPRYLIKTRGQQVTLSCSPISGHRSVSWYQQTPGQGLQFLFEYFSETQRNKGNFPGRFSGRQFSNSRSEMNVSTLELGDSALYLCASSLSGGRNEQFFGPGTRLTVL.